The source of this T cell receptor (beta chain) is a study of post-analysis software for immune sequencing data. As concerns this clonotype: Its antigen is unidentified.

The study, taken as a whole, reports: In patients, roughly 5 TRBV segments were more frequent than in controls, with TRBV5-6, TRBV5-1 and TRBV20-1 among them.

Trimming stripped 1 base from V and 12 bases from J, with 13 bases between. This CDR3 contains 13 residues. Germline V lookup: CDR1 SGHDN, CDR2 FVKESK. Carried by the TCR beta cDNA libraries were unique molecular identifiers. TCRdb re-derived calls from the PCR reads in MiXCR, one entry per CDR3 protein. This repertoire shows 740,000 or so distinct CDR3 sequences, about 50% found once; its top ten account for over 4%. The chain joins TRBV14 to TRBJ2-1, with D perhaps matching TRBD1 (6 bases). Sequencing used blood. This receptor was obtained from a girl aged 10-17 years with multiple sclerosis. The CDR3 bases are TGTGCCAGCAGCCAAGTTCAGAGGGGGTTGCAGTTCTTC. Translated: CASSQVQRGLQFF.